Here is one T cell receptor beta chain with its context. Its specificity is unknown. The sample is drawn from a study of cytomegalovirus exposure and HLA in healthy donors. A multiplex PCR was run with 60 Vbeta primers and 13 Jbeta primers. The repertoire was sequenced with immunoSEQ multiplex PCR; TCRdb's copy has only in-frame clones and lacks some. The sample consists of some 150,000 clones, less than 85% of them appearing once. Study-level points and caveats: Rarity characterized most TCR sequences, yet some public TCRs appeared in many donors. In a later analysis, specific HLA alleles were associated with 16,000 or so TCR beta sequences at a 0.05 false discovery rate.

This TCR came from a middle-aged man in good health and CMV-seronegative. Sequencing used PBMCs.

CDR3 sequence (DNA): TGCGCCAGCAGCCAATTTCCTGAGATCCGTAACTATGGCTACACCTTC. Translated, it gives CASSQFPEIRNYGYTF. The genes are TRBV4-1 and TRBJ1-2; D not certain. The CDR3 runs to 16 residues. V lost 2 bases and J lost 1, with 14 bases in between. Germline values: CDR1 MGHRA, CDR2 YSYEKL.